This T cell receptor beta chain was observed in a study of cytomegalovirus exposure and HLA in healthy donors. The CDR3 is made up of 16 amino acids. Trimming pared 5 bases from V and 3 bases from J, leaving 17 bases between. Germline lookup yields CDR1 SGHNT and CDR2 YENEEA. PCR amplification relied on 60 Vbeta primers (plus 13 Jbeta primers). Original processing methods: Tens of millions of unique TCR beta chains, some 9.9 million shared, were counted in a later analysis. Libraries were prepared by immunoSEQ multiplex PCR; TCRdb keeps only in-frame clonotypes and omits some of them. V and J calls and clone size are those listed in that table; D and trimming were worked out from the DNA. The sample has 150,000 to 200,000 clones; about four fifths are singletons.

This rearrangement joins TRBV11-3 to TRBJ2-1; possible D gene TRBD2, 6 bases. The TCR sequence derives from a woman between 18 and 29 years old in good health and CMV-seronegative. The specimen was PBMCs. The chain's CDR3 is CASSGGGGTHYNEQFF. The CDR3 DNA reads TGTGCCAGCAGCGGAGGCGGAGGGACCCACTACAATGAGCAGTTCTTC.